This TCR beta chain was obtained from a study of cytomegalovirus exposure and HLA in healthy donors. At the level of the study: Genotyping showed roughly 86% of roughly 400 donors falling in the Caucasian-associated ancestry cluster.

PCR primers comprised 60 Vbeta and 13 Jbeta primers. Sequenced by immunoSEQ multiplex PCR; TCRdb stores in-frame clones only, minus some. Among some 160,000 clones, 84% were seen once, and the ten largest hold more than 2%. Study observations and caveats: In a later analysis, TCR association rates varied by HLA locus: DRB1 most, HLA-C fewest.

As concerns this clone: Its antigen is still unknown.

This CDR3 region has 18 residues. The V end lost 1 base, the J end lost 2 bases, and 20 bases lay between the germline ends. Germline CDR1 SGHDT, CDR2 YYEEEE. The TCR comes from a boy aged 2 to 9 in good health and CMV-seronegative. This chain joins TRBV5-6 and TRBJ2-3; possibly TRBD2 for D (6 bases). Input material: PBMCs. The DNA for the CDR3 is TGTGCCAGCAGCTTGCCCACGCCTAGCGAGGGAGACACAGATACGCAGTATTTT. Translation: CASSLPTPSEGDTDTQYF.